A selection of T cell receptor beta chains follows, all from one sample in a study of control samples from healthy donors and cancer patients. Assay used: immunoSEQ multiplex PCR; TCRdb lists only in-frame clones, some missing. This sample has fewer than 70,000 clones, with 87% found just once. The source material was PBMCs. These receptors all come from a man between 60 and 75 years old with head and neck cancer. Both conserved end residues are part of each CDR3. The D gene is left open where the match is weak. Size is stated for part of the rows, as once, few or many counts, or as a class when the clone is expanded.

V	size	J	D	DNA	CDR3
TRBV21-1	NA	TRBJ2-2	NA	TGTGCCAGCAGCAAAGGGAAGAGTCGGCAGGGCGAGGCCGGGGAGCTGTTTTTT	CASSKGKSRQGEAGELFF
TRBV9	NA	TRBJ1-5	TRBD1	TGTGCCAGCAGCACAGGGACAGGGCGTTATAGCAATCAGCCCCAGCATTTT	CASSTGTGRYSNQPQHF
TRBV12-3/TRBV12-4	NA	TRBJ1-4	NA	TGTGCCAGCAGCCCCGCCAGTCGTGAAAAACTGTTTTTT	CASSPASREKLFF
TRBV5-1	once	TRBJ1-2	NA	TGCGCCAGCAGCTTGGACGGGGATGAGGTTGGCTACACCTTC	CASSLDGDEVGYTF
TRBV4-2	NA	TRBJ1-5	NA	TGTGCCAGCAGCCAAGAAACTGGGCTCAATCAGCCCCAGCATTTT	CASSQETGLNQPQHF
TRBV5-1	few	TRBJ1-1	NA	TGCGCCAGCAGGCAGACAGGAGAAAACACTGAAGCTTTCTTT	CASRQTGENTEAFF
TRBV28	NA	TRBJ1-6	NA	TGTGCCAGCAGTTTATCCCTAGGCCTTGGCAGTTCCTATAATTCACCCCTCCACTTT	CASSLSLGLGSSYNSPLHF
TRBV19	NA	TRBJ2-3	TRBD1	TGTGCCAGTAGTCTCCAAACAGGGGCGGATACGCAGTATTTT	CASSLQTGADTQYF
TRBV6-4	few	TRBJ2-7	NA	TGTGCCAGCAGTGAGGAAACGGGGGAATCCTACGAGCAGTACTTC	CASSEETGESYEQYF
TRBV7-9	NA	TRBJ2-5	TRBD2	TGTGCCAGCAAGGCTAGCGGGAGGGAGGAGACCCAGTACTTC	CASKASGREETQYF
TRBV18	NA	TRBJ1-5	NA	TGTGCCAGCTCACCCCAGGATAGCAATCAGCCCCAGCATTTT	CASSPQDSNQPQHF
TRBV27	NA	TRBJ2-5	NA	TGTGCCAGCAGTTTACGACCAGCGAGGGGCGCCCAGTACTTC	CASSLRPARGAQYF
TRBV5-1	NA	TRBJ1-1	TRBD1	TGCGCCAGCAGCTTGGGGACAGGGGTTACTGAAGCTTTCTTT	CASSLGTGVTEAFF
TRBV28	NA	TRBJ1-2	NA	TGTGCCAGCACCGCGGGGTACTATGGCTACACCTTC	CASTAGYYGYTF
TRBV11-2	NA	TRBJ1-4	NA	TGTGCCAGCAGCACCCGGGCGACAACTAATGAAAAACTGTTTTTT	CASSTRATTNEKLFF
TRBV2	NA	TRBJ1-2	NA	TGTGCCAGCAGTGAAGTGAAGGGGGAGGTATTAGGCTACACCTTC	CASSEVKGEVLGYTF
TRBV6-1	NA	TRBJ1-5	NA	TGTGCCAGCAGTGATGCGGGTGAAAATCAGCCCCAGCATTTT	CASSDAGENQPQHF
TRBV12-3/TRBV12-4	NA	TRBJ1-6	NA	TGTGCCAGCAGTTTAAGAAATTCACCCCTCCACTTT	CASSLRNSPLHF